The 12 T cell receptor beta chains presented below share a single source sample, sequenced in a study of patients and donors after allogeneic stem cell transplantation. Each CDR3 protein is one row after TCRdb ran MiXCR on the RT-PCR reads. Of about a million distinct CDR3 sequences in the sample, roughly 18% are singletons; the top ten hold around 6%. Sequences were obtained from blood, either unsorted or a sorted T cell fraction (not recorded which). Source of these receptors: a human donor who was either an allogeneic HSCT recipient or a stem cell or donor lymphocyte infusion donor (not recorded which). It is not recorded whose cells these are; they may come from a transplant donor.

V gene TRBV27 combines with J gene TRBJ2-7; 7 nucleotides line up with TRBD1. This CDR3 spans 14 amino acids. Unmatched junction bases numbered 6, after V lost 3 bases and J lost 4 bases. Germline V gene lookup returns CDR1 MNHEY and CDR2 SMNVEV (reference sequence). The CDR3 sequence is CASSFWGQNYEQYF. CDR3 sequence (DNA): TGTGCCAGCAGTTTTTGGGGACAGAATTACGAGCAGTACTTC.

The chain couples TRBV7-9 to TRBJ2-3; 7 bases line up with TRBD1. Unmatched junction bases numbered 10, after V lost 7 bases and J lost 0 bases. This CDR3 contains 16 residues. Germline assignment: CDR1 SEHNR and CDR2 FQNEAQ (reference sequence). The CDR3 loop is CASIDTGTVSTDTQYF. For the CDR3, the DNA is TGTGCCAGCATCGACACCGGGACAGTTAGCACAGATACGCAGTATTTT.

The rearrangement uses TRBV9 and TRBJ2-6; D is ambiguous. CDR1 SGDLS and CDR2 YYNGEE come from the germline V gene. The CDR3 extends over 15 amino acids. V was shortened by 0 bases and J by 4 bases, with 8 bases between the two germline ends. In nucleotides, the CDR3 is TGTGCCAGCAGCGTAGACGTATCGGGGGCCAACGTCCTGACTTTC. This codes for CASSVDVSGANVLTF.

This clonotype appeared many times. The junction does not match germline at one end; this may be a read error. The chain combines TRBV5-1 with TRBJ2-2; 9 bases match TRBD1. Per the germline V gene, CDR1 is SGHRS and CDR2 is YFSETQ. The CDR3 has 15 residues. The CDR3 coding sequence is TGTGCCAGCAGTCCGGACAGGGGAGGGACCGGGGAGCTGTTTTTT. Its translation: CASSPDRGGTGELFF.

The chain uses TRBV7-9 and TRBJ1-1, with D possibly being TRBD1 (6 bases). Trimming took off 7 bases at V and 8 bases at J, with 23 bases between the two ends. The CDR3 covers 15 residues. Looked up from germline, CDR1 is SEHNR and CDR2 is FQNEAQ (reference sequence). Here the CDR3 reads CASIYPRTGSGEAFF. CDR3 coding DNA: TGTGCCAGCATCTACCCGCGAACAGGGTCTGGGGAAGCTTTCTTT. The full variable domain, with the rest looked up from reference TRBV7-9 and TRBJ1-1, is DTGVSQNPRHKITKRGQNVTFRCDPISEHNRLYWYRQTLGQGPEFLTYFQNEAQLEKSRLLSDRFSAERPKGSFSTLEIQRTEQGDSAMYLCASIYPRTGSGEAFFGQGTRLTVV.

There are a few counts of this clonotype. The CDR3 spells CASAAGNTEAFF. CDR3 DNA: TGTGCCAGCGCCGCGGGGAACACTGAAGCTTTCTTT. The rearrangement links TRBV25-1 to TRBJ1-1, with unresolved D. The CDR3 runs to 12 residues. CDR1 is MGHDK, CDR2 SYGVNS, per germline. V was trimmed by 8 bases and J by 1 base, leaving 8 bases between them.

This clonotype appeared a few times. This sequence joins TRBV4-1 and TRBJ1-4, with D possibly matching TRBD1 (6 bases). The CDR3 length is 14 residues. V lost 4 bases to trimming and J lost 2 bases, with 8 bases between them. Germline CDR1 reads MGHRA; CDR2 reads YSYEKL. The CDR3 here is CASSPQGTNEKLFF. CDR3 nucleotides: TGCGCCAGCAGCCCACAGGGCACTAATGAAAAACTGTTTTTT.

V and J are TRBV21-1 and TRBJ2-5; the DNA was not used to check the table's D call, TRBD1. TRBV21-1 is designated a pseudogene. CDR3 length: 15 amino acids. CDR3 loop: CASSKKGSYGETQYF. The DNA of the CDR3 is TGTGCCAGCAGCAAAAAGGGGAGTTACGGAGAGACCCAGTACTTC.

V gene TRBV3-1 combines with J gene TRBJ2-3; 9 bases are shared with TRBD2. The CDR3 loop spans 17 amino acids. Looked up from germline, CDR1 is LGHDT and CDR2 is YNNKEL (reference sequence). The trim removed 5 bases at V and 2 bases at J, leaving 11 bases unmatched. CDR3 coding DNA: TGTGCCAGCAGCTTCAGGGGTAGCGGGGGACTCACAGATACGCAGTATTTT. This sequence encodes CASSFRGSGGLTDTQYF.

This sequence joins TRBV5-1 and TRBJ2-3; 9 bases map to TRBD1. Germline assignment: CDR1 SGHRS and CDR2 YFSETQ. Losses at the gene ends were 3 bases for V and 3 bases for J; bases not matched to a gene: 5. This CDR3 is 15 amino acids long. DNA for the CDR3: TGCGCCAGCAGCTCGGGACAGGGATGGACAGATACGCAGTATTTT. Translation gives CASSSGQGWTDTQYF.

This chain joins TRBV11-2 and TRBJ2-1; D is unclear. CDR1 is SGHAT, CDR2 FQNNGV, per germline. The V end lost 6 bases, the J end lost 5 bases, and 11 bases lay between the germline ends. CDR3 length equals 13 residues. This CDR3 is CASRPLKNNEQFF. Here the CDR3 DNA reads TGTGCCAGCAGACCGTTAAAAAACAATGAGCAGTTCTTC.

The chain combines TRBV20-1 with TRBJ2-1, with D tentatively TRBD2 (6 bases). Deletions cut 6 bases from V and 0 bases from J, with 12 bases between. CDR3 length: 14 residues. CDR1 and CDR2 from the germline V gene are DFQATT and SNEGSKA (reference sequence). CDR3 amino acids: CSARLVSSYNEQFF. The CDR3 nucleotides read TGCAGTGCCAGACTAGTTAGCTCCTACAATGAGCAGTTCTTC.